Listed below are T cell receptor beta chains from one sample, sequenced in a study of T cells after posttransplantation cyclophosphamide. Profiled with immunoSEQ multiplex PCR; TCRdb holds only in-frame clones, not every one. The specimen has more than 30,000 clones, none found just once. Sequences were obtained from PBMCs. The receptors shown here come from a girl aged 5 to 17 in good health, CMV-negative, and a related stem cell transplant donor. The CDR3 runs from the conserved cysteine through the conserved F or W. Each record gives: V gene, J gene, CDR3 protein.

TRBV7-3,TRBJ2-1,CASSTTGTGGDEQFF
TRBV14,TRBJ1-2,CASSPTGGYGYTF
TRBV7-2,TRBJ1-1,CASSFYEGSTEAFF
TRBV4-2,TRBJ2-7,CASSQAPTSGRTYEQYF
TRBV7-2,TRBJ2-4,CASSLRIGGNVAKNIQYF
TRBV19,TRBJ2-1,CASSSALMAYNEQLF
TRBV11-1,TRBJ2-1,CASSLSPSPGEQFF
TRBV19,TRBJ2-7,CASSQRGDRSYEQYF
TRBV6-1,TRBJ2-2,CASTPRPGELFF
TRBV5-1,TRBJ2-1,CASSARGAYNEQFF
TRBV18,TRBJ1-2,CASSPDRDYGYTF
TRBV12-5,TRBJ2-7,CASGPRTGRDRGPYEQYF
TRBV28,TRBJ1-5,CASSVSTGVNQPQHF
TRBV7-9,TRBJ2-3,CASSLSTTSGRTTDTQYF
TRBV5-1,TRBJ2-5,CASSPIGQETQYF
TRBV18,TRBJ2-1,CASSPMILGSGNFRAYNEQFF
TRBV28,TRBJ1-5,CASSLGQSNQPQHF
TRBV28,TRBJ2-7,CASTGGRTGFSAYEQYF
TRBV5-4,TRBJ1-6,CASSVIHNSPLHF
TRBV4-1,TRBJ1-1,CASSRGQGRRILIDTEAFF
TRBV5-4,TRBJ2-6,CASSLERGRTISGANVLTF
TRBV9,TRBJ2-3,CASSVGGTDTQYF
TRBV5-5,TRBJ1-2,CASSSLNPRGVDGYTF
TRBV5-1,TRBJ1-4,CASTPQGLLNEKLFF
TRBV10-3,TRBJ2-3,CATGTGTDTQYF
TRBV6-5,TRBJ1-1,CASRPGYRTEAFF
TRBV28,TRBJ2-7,CASSHRYEQYF
TRBV10-3,TRBJ1-5,CAIRYRENQPQHF
TRBV6-5,TRBJ1-5,CASSYSTHQPQHF
TRBV6-1,TRBJ2-5,CASSEPLARGYF
TRBV23-1,TRBJ2-1,CASSQLLAEKNEQFF
TRBV18,TRBJ1-2,CASSPASVYEGSGYTF